Here is one T cell receptor beta chain with its context. The data were taken from a study of T cell changes during pregnancy in multiple sclerosis. Sequencing was performed with immunoSEQ multiplex PCR; in TCRdb, only in-frame clones are kept and a portion is missing. Here the sample spans 45,000 or so clones, approximately 92% being singletons. Trimming took off 0 bases at V and 8 bases at J, with 8 bases between the two ends. CDR1 is MGHDK, CDR2 SYGVNS, per germline. The length of the CDR3 is 13 residues. Sequences were derived from CD8+ T cells from peripheral blood mononuclear cells, sampled after pregnancy. The clonotype was recovered from a female donor with multiple sclerosis, enrolled in a pregnancy study. The chain links TRBV25-1 to TRBJ2-1; D not certain. The CDR3 reads CASSEYLGDEQFF. The DNA of the CDR3 is TGTGCCAGCAGTGAATATCTAGGAGATGAGCAGTTCTTC.